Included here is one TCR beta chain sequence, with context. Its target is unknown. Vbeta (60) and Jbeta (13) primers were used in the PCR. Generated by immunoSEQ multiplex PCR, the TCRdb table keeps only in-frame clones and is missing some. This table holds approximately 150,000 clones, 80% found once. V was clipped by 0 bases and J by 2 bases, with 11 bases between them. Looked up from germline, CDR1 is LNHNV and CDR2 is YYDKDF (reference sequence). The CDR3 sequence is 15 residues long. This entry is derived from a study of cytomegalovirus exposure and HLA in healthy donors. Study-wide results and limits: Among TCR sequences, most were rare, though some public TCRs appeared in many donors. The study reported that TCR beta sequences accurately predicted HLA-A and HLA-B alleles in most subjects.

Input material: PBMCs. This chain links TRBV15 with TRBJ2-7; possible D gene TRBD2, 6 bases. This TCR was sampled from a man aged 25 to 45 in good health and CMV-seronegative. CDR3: CATSREREVTYEQYF. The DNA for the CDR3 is TGTGCCACCAGCAGAGAAAGGGAGGTAACCTACGAGCAGTACTTC.